The 15 T cell receptor beta chains below come from one sample, sequenced in a study of OX40 agonist ivuxolimab in advanced cancers. Assay used: immunoSEQ multiplex PCR; TCRdb lists only in-frame clones, some missing. The sample contains some 51,000 clones, around 85% of which appear only once. The specimen was CD4+ or CD8+ T cells sorted from blood, collected in a trial of the OX40 agonist ivuxolimab. Source of these receptors: an adult with an advanced solid tumor such as melanoma, head and neck, liver or kidney cancer.

This rearrangement joins TRBV19 to TRBJ1-1; D ambiguous. Germline-derived CDR1 and CDR2 are LNHDA and SQIVND (reference sequence). This CDR3 contains 13 residues. V was trimmed by 10 bases and J by 7 bases, leaving 19 bases between them. The CDR3 sequence is CATSRPPWGEAFF. The CDR3 nucleotides are TGTGCCACCTCAAGACCACCCTGGGGTGAAGCTTTCTTT.

The chain recombines TRBV7-3 with TRBJ1-2, with D unresolved. Trimming stripped 5 bases from V and 6 bases from J, with 16 bases between. Germline V CDR1 and CDR2: SGHTA, FQGTGA. The CDR3 runs 14 residues. CDR3: CASSNEHPQDGYTF. CDR3 DNA sequence: TGTGCCAGCAGCAACGAACACCCGCAGGATGGCTACACCTTC.

The V and J genes are TRBV6-5 and TRBJ1-1; 7 positions agree with TRBD1. Germline trimming cut 6 bases from V and 0 bases from J; bases unmatched to any gene: 7. Looked up from germline, CDR1 is MNHEY and CDR2 is SVGAGI. The CDR3 is 15 residues long. CDR3 sequence: CASSQTGNMNTEAFF. The CDR3 DNA follows: TGTGCCAGCAGCCAGACAGGGAACATGAACACTGAAGCTTTCTTT.

The J gene is TRBJ2-5, the V gene TRBV7-9; either TRBD1 or TRBD2 may fit D (5 bases each). Germline-derived CDR1 and CDR2 are SEHNR and FQNEAQ (reference sequence). CDR3 length: 13 residues. Trimming cost V 1 base and J 5 bases, with 8 bases left between them. The CDR3 DNA reads TGTGCCAGCAGCTTAGAGGGACGGGAGACCCAGTACTTC. Amino acids: CASSLEGRETQYF.

The CDR3 DNA is TGTGCCAGTAGTGTGAGGACAGACACTGAAGCTTTCTTT. Translated: CASSVRTDTEAFF. This chain joins TRBV19 and TRBJ1-1, with a weak D call TRBD1 (6 bases). Germline CDR1 and CDR2: LNHDA and SQIVND (reference sequence). Trimming pared 5 bases from V and 3 bases from J, leaving 10 bases between. The CDR3 spans 13 residues.

The V and J genes are TRBV18 and TRBJ1-1; D unresolved. From germline, CDR1 is KGHSH and CDR2 LQKENI. The CDR3 contains 15 residues. V lost 2 bases and J lost 1, with 11 bases in between. The CDR3 region is CASSPWTRPNTEAFF. Here the CDR3 DNA reads TGTGCCAGCTCACCATGGACCCGTCCGAACACTGAAGCTTTCTTT.

The V and J genes are TRBV9 and TRBJ2-1; maybe TRBD2 (6 bases). Germline lookup yields CDR1 SGDLS and CDR2 YYNGEE. V was clipped by 0 bases and J by 6 bases, with 13 bases between them. The CDR3 totals 15 residues. CDR3 in DNA: TGTGCCAGCAGCGTAGGTTCCGGGACTCTCAATGAGCAGTTCTTC. Protein sequence: CASSVGSGTLNEQFF. Using reference TRBV9 and TRBJ2-1 for the parts outside the CDR3, the full variable domain is DSGVTQTPKHLITATGQRVTLRCSPRSGDLSVYWYQQSLDQGLQFLIQYYNGEERAKGNILERFSAQQFPDLHSELNLSSLELGDSALYFCASSVGSGTLNEQFFGPGTRLTVL.

The chain has TRBV18 and TRBJ2-3; D remains unclear. With 6 bases removed from V and 0 bases from J, the gap between germline ends came to 10 bases. The CDR3 sequence is 14 residues long. CDR1 and CDR2 from the germline V gene are KGHSH and LQKENI. CDR3 bases: TGTGCCAGCTCCCTCGCCGGAAGCACAGATACGCAGTATTTT. Its translation: CASSLAGSTDTQYF.

The chain carries TRBV28 and TRBJ1-1; a possible D gene is TRBD1 (6 bases). V lost 2 bases and J lost 5, with 9 bases in between. This CDR3 contains 13 residues. Germline CDR1 reads MDHEN; CDR2 reads SYDVKM. The CDR3 is CASSLRGGTEAFF. The CDR3 DNA reads as TGTGCCAGCAGTTTAAGGGGGGGAACTGAAGCTTTCTTT.

This rearrangement joins TRBV6-5 to TRBJ2-7, with TRBD1 matching over 7 bases. V dropped 6 bases and J dropped 5; count of bases not matched to a gene: 10. Looked up from germline, CDR1 is MNHEY and CDR2 is SVGAGI. The CDR3 loop spans 14 amino acids. The CDR3 DNA sequence: TGTGCCAGCAGCTACGACAGGGAGTGGGACGAGCAGTACTTC. Translation gives CASSYDREWDEQYF.

This clone was seen a single time. The genes are TRBV4-3 and TRBJ1-2, with D perhaps TRBD1 (6 bases). This CDR3 is 13 amino acids long. The germline CDR1 and CDR2 sequences are LGHNA and YSLEER. Trimming pared 8 bases from V and 8 bases from J, leaving 18 bases between. The CDR3, as DNA: TGCGCCAGCTCGGGGGGGCCGCTGAGGGGCTACACCTTC. Residues: CASSGGPLRGYTF.

This chain connects TRBV4-3 to TRBJ1-5; 7 positions match TRBD1. This CDR3 spans 15 amino acids. Trimming cost V 0 bases and J 6 bases; bases outside gene matches: 5. Germline lookup yields CDR1 LGHNA and CDR2 YSLEER. The CDR3 reads CASSQEGGGTQPQHF. The DNA for the CDR3 is TGCGCCAGCAGCCAAGAAGGAGGGGGCACTCAGCCCCAGCATTTT.

The gene calls are TRBV14 and TRBJ2-1; perhaps TRBD1 as D (5 bases). V was clipped by 1 base and J by 8 bases, with 12 bases between them. CDR3 length: 14 amino acids. In germline, CDR1 is SGHDN, CDR2 FVKESK. The CDR3 bases are TGTGCCAGCAGCCAAGCACTTAAAGGGGATGAGCAGTTCTTC. Residues: CASSQALKGDEQFF.

The chain carries TRBV19 and TRBJ1-2; D call uncertain. The CDR3 length is 14 residues. Germline loops: CDR1 LNHDA, CDR2 SQIVND (reference sequence). V lost 6 bases to trimming and J lost 3 bases, with 14 bases between them. The CDR3 DNA sequence: TGTGCCAGTAGGTGGCCTATTGATGACTATGGCTACACCTTC. This codes for CASRWPIDDYGYTF.

For this clone: Other nucleotide sequences from this sample produce the same CDR3. The rearrangement joins TRBV7-9 to TRBJ2-7; maybe TRBD1 (5 bases). CDR3 length: 13 amino acids. The V end was cut by 5 bases, the J end by 0 bases, with 8 bases between. The germline CDR1 and CDR2 sequences are SEHNR and FQNEAQ (reference sequence). The CDR3 DNA follows: TGTGCCAGCAGCGCACAGGTCTCCTACGAGCAGTACTTC. The encoded protein is CASSAQVSYEQYF.